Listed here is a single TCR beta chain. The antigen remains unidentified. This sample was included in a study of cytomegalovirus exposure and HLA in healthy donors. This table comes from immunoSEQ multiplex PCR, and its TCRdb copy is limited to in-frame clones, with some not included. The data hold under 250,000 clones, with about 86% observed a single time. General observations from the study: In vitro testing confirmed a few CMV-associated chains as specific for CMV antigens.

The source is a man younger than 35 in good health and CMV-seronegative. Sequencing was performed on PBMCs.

The CDR3 is CASSWGGGAAYEQYF. CDR3 sequence (DNA): TGCGCCAGCAGCTGGGGCGGGGGTGCAGCCTACGAGCAGTACTTC. The rearrangement joins TRBV5-1 to TRBJ2-7, with 7 bases that match TRBD2. The CDR3 consists of 15 residues. The trim removed 3 bases at V and 2 bases at J, leaving 8 bases unmatched. Germline V CDR1 and CDR2: SGHRS, YFSETQ.